This T cell receptor (beta chain) emerged from a study of T cell repertoires in cytomegalovirus infection. The germline V gene has CDR1 MNHGY and CDR2 SAAAGT. Deletions cut 8 bases from V and 2 bases from J, with 6 bases between. The CDR3 extends over 12 amino acids. TCRdb redid the calling of the reads with MiXCR, one entry per CDR3 protein. Of about 830,000 distinct CDR3 sequences in the sample, approximately 29% were seen once. This clonotype appeared a few times. Its antigen is unknown. This chain connects TRBV6-8 to TRBJ2-2; unclear D gene. The sequence derives from a human donor in good health (CMV status not recorded). Some clones in this sample may be carry-over from other donors' samples. Material: cultured CD8+ T cells from PBMCs, obtained from culture after CMV antigen stimulation. The CDR3, as DNA: TGTGCCAGCGGTGGAAACACCGGGGAGCTGTTTTTT. Residues: CASGGNTGELFF.